Listed here are 20 T cell receptor beta chains from one sample, sequenced in a study of blood T cell repertoires in COVID-19. Data came from immunoSEQ multiplex PCR; TCRdb stores just in-frame clones and leaves some out. The table includes about 16,000 clones, about 89% detected once. The sequenced sample was peripheral blood. All receptors come from a man aged 60 to 75 with acute or convalescent COVID-19.

The table lists this clone with a few counts. The gene calls are TRBV27 and TRBJ2-7, with D maybe TRBD1 (5 bases). The CDR3 spans 13 residues. CDR1 MNHEY and CDR2 SMNVEV come from the germline V gene (reference sequence). V shed 9 bases and J shed 4 bases, with 16 bases lying between them. The CDR3 DNA sequence: TGTGCCAGTCGGCGGTTAGGGGTGTACGAGCAGTACTTC. Translation gives CASRRLGVYEQYF.

The V call is TRBV5-5, the J call TRBJ2-7; 7 bases fit TRBD1. V dropped 2 bases and J dropped 3; count of bases not matched to a gene: 8. This CDR3 spans 15 amino acids. Germline V gives CDR1 SGHKS, CDR2 YYEKEE (reference sequence). The CDR3 here is CASSLDSQGVYEQYF. The CDR3 nucleotides read TGTGCCAGCAGCTTAGACAGCCAGGGGGTCTACGAGCAGTACTTC.

This sequence joins TRBV2 and TRBJ2-3, with 8 bases lining up with TRBD1. Germline lookup yields CDR1 SNHLY and CDR2 FYNNEI. V lost 7 bases to trimming and J lost 5 bases; unmatched junction nucleotides: 8. This CDR3 has 14 residues. The CDR3 DNA reads TGTGCCAGCATCGAGGGACAGGCACAAGATACGCAGTATTTT. Residues: CASIEGQAQDTQYF.

The chain uses TRBV5-8 and TRBJ2-1, with a tentative D call TRBD1 (6 bases). Looked up from germline, CDR1 is SGHTS and CDR2 is YDEGEE. With 4 bases removed from V and 0 bases from J, the gap between germline ends came to 11 bases. The CDR3 consists of 15 residues. The CDR3 reads CASSRDTLSYNEQFF. CDR3 bases: TGTGCCAGCAGCCGGGACACCCTCTCCTACAATGAGCAGTTCTTC.

The chain employs TRBV28 and TRBJ2-7, with 11 bases that match TRBD2. The CDR3 is made up of 15 amino acids. J lost 6 bases, V lost 5 bases, and 9 bases had no gene match. Germline-derived CDR1 and CDR2 are MDHEN and SYDVKM. As DNA, the CDR3 is TGTGCCAGCAGTGAACATAGCGGGAGGGGTATCGAGCAGTACTTC. Translating it yields CASSEHSGRGIEQYF.

This chain joins TRBV19 and TRBJ1-1, with D perhaps matching TRBD1 (5 bases). This CDR3 is 15 amino acids long. From germline, CDR1 is LNHDA and CDR2 SQIVND (reference sequence). Trimming took 2 bases from V and 4 from J, leaving 14 bases between them. The CDR3 loop reads CASSIPAGPPTEAFF. CDR3 nucleotides: TGTGCCAGTAGTATACCGGCGGGACCCCCCACTGAAGCTTTCTTT.

The chain employs TRBV5-5 and TRBJ1-1; the D is unclear. The germline V gene encodes CDR1 SGHKS and CDR2 YYEKEE (reference sequence). The CDR3 length is 8 residues. V was shortened by 9 bases and J by 10 bases, with 7 bases between the two germline ends. CDR3 amino acids: CATSSAFF. The DNA of the CDR3 is TGTGCCACCTCTTCAGCTTTCTTT.

V and J are TRBV28 and TRBJ2-6, with D perhaps TRBD2 (6 bases). Germline V gives CDR1 MDHEN, CDR2 SYDVKM. The CDR3 covers 17 residues. Between the trimmed V and J ends, which lost 6 bases and 4 bases, there was a span of 19 bases. CDR3 in amino acids: CASSPGTLGSGANVLTF. The CDR3 coding sequence is TGTGCCAGCAGCCCCGGGACTCTGGGTTCAGGGGCCAACGTCCTGACTTTC.

The gene calls are TRBV19 and TRBJ2-2; 7 bases match TRBD1. From germline, CDR1 is LNHDA and CDR2 SQIVND (reference sequence). The V gene end was trimmed by 3 bases and the J gene end by 6 bases; junction bases not matched to a gene: 10. The CDR3 runs to 16 residues. The CDR3 sequence: CASSIFSYGQAGELFF. The DNA of the CDR3 is TGTGCCAGTAGTATCTTTTCATACGGACAGGCCGGGGAGCTGTTTTTT.

The chain employs TRBV19 and TRBJ1-4, with unresolved D. The CDR3 sequence is 16 residues long. V lost 6 bases and J 0 bases, leaving 14 bases between the germline ends. The germline gives CDR1 LNHDA, CDR2 SQIVND (reference sequence). CDR3 coding DNA: TGTGCCAGTAGGGGCCAACATACCTCAACTAATGAAAAACTGTTTTTT. This sequence encodes CASRGQHTSTNEKLFF.

The chain uses TRBV19 and TRBJ2-7, with 8 bases lining up with TRBD2. V lost 2 bases to trimming and J lost 4 bases; unmatched junction nucleotides: 7. CDR1 is LNHDA, CDR2 SQIVND, per germline (reference sequence). The CDR3 is 15 residues long. This CDR3 reads CASSIRVAGTYEQYF. The DNA for the CDR3 is TGTGCCAGTAGTATACGGGTAGCGGGAACGTACGAGCAGTACTTC. The full variable domain, in which reference TRBV19 and TRBJ2-7 provide the parts outside the CDR3, is DGGITQSPKYLFRKEGQNVTLSCEQNLNHDAMYWYRQDPGQGLRLIYYSQIVNDFQKGDIAEGYSVSREKKESFPLTVTSAQKNPTAFYLCASSIRVAGTYEQYFGPGTRLTVT.

The chain uses TRBV18 and TRBJ1-5; D perhaps matches TRBD1 (5 bases). The CDR3 is made up of 16 amino acids. The V gene's germline CDR1 is KGHSH and CDR2 LQKENI. V shed 3 bases and J shed 0 bases, with 12 bases lying between them. Here the CDR3 DNA reads TGTGCCAGCTCACCGCGGGGGTTGGATAGCAATCAGCCCCAGCATTTT. The encoded protein is CASSPRGLDSNQPQHF. The full variable domain, completed using reference TRBV18 and TRBJ1-5, is NAGVMQNPRHLVRRRGQEARLRCSPMKGHSHVYWYRQLPEEGLKFMVYLQKENIIDESGMPKERFSAEFPKEGPSILRIQQVVRGDSAAYFCASSPRGLDSNQPQHFGDGTRLSIL.

The rearrangement uses TRBV9 and TRBJ2-7; tentative D call: TRBD2 (5 bases). V was cut by 0 bases and J by 5 bases, with 9 bases left in between. Germline V gene sequence: CDR1 SGDLS, CDR2 YYNGEE. There are 13 residues in the CDR3. The CDR3: CASSVAPGNEQYF. In DNA form, the CDR3 reads TGTGCCAGCAGCGTAGCTCCCGGGAACGAGCAGTACTTC.

This clone showed up just a few times. The chain combines TRBV2 with TRBJ1-1, with D maybe TRBD1 (5 bases). Germline V gives CDR1 SNHLY, CDR2 FYNNEI. This CDR3 contains 12 residues. V shed 7 bases and J shed 10 bases, with 16 bases lying between them. CDR3: CASTQGREAAFF. The CDR3 region has the DNA TGTGCCAGCACTCAAGGCAGGGAAGCAGCTTTCTTT.

Only one count was recorded for this clone. V and J are TRBV6-5 and TRBJ2-7, with 10 bases lining up with TRBD1. The CDR3 extends over 14 amino acids. V trimming: 5 bases; J trimming: 2 bases; junction bases outside the gene matches: 3. Germline lookup yields CDR1 MNHEY and CDR2 SVGAGI. The CDR3 region is CASSRQGATYEQYF. The CDR3 bases are TGTGCCAGCAGTCGACAGGGGGCGACCTACGAGCAGTACTTC.

The chain couples TRBV5-4 to TRBJ2-3, with 7 bases identical to TRBD2. The germline gives CDR1 SGHNT, CDR2 YYREEE (reference sequence). Trimming removed 6 bases from V and 1 base from J; junction bases left unmatched: 8. CDR3 size: 15 residues. In nucleotides, the CDR3 is TGTGCCAGCACTCCATATGGGGGGGGCACAGATACGCAGTATTTT. It translates to CASTPYGGGTDTQYF.

The chain has TRBV25-1 and TRBJ2-7; D might be TRBD2 (5 bases). CDR3 length: 12 amino acids. V lost 4 bases to trimming and J lost 7 bases, with 11 bases between them. The germline V gene has CDR1 MGHDK and CDR2 SYGVNS. Here the CDR3 reads CASSAGWREQYF. CDR3 bases: TGTGCCAGCAGTGCGGGGTGGAGGGAGCAGTACTTC.

This clone was detected a few times. This chain uses TRBV9 with TRBJ2-3, with D possibly being TRBD2 (6 bases). The V gene's germline CDR1 is SGDLS and CDR2 YYNGEE. This CDR3 has 15 amino acids. V lost 5 bases and J 2 bases, leaving 15 bases between the germline ends. CDR3 nucleotide sequence: TGTGCCAGCAGTGCCGGGACTGGATACACAGATACGCAGTATTTT. This encodes CASSAGTGYTDTQYF.

The rearrangement uses TRBV9 and TRBJ2-3; D is undetermined. The germline gives CDR1 SGDLS, CDR2 YYNGEE. The germline V and J ends were trimmed by 2 bases and 6 bases, with 10 bases remaining between them. The CDR3 sequence is 13 residues long. The CDR3 DNA is TGTGCCAGCAGCGTCCAAGCGTGGGATACGCAGTATTTT. As protein: CASSVQAWDTQYF.

The CDR3 here is CASSLSHATGRNGYTF. The CDR3 bases are TGTGCCAGCAGTTTATCCCACGCTACAGGGCGGAATGGCTACACCTTC. The chain joins TRBV27 to TRBJ1-2; a possible D gene is TRBD1 (6 bases). V lost 0 bases to trimming and J lost 6 bases, with 17 bases between them. This CDR3 has 16 residues. Germline V gene data show CDR1 as MNHEY and CDR2 as SMNVEV (reference sequence).